This TCR beta chain is drawn from a study of cytomegalovirus exposure and HLA in healthy donors (TCRdb year 2017). At the level of the whole study: In an earlier analysis of 550 to 750 of the donors, under 300 Gb of sequence data and approximately 120 million unique TCR beta sequences from 150 million to 200 million T cells were reported. Around 320 gigabases of sequencing data and tens of millions of unique TCR sequences were included in an early release covering several hundred HLA-typed donors. Of the roughly 400 genotyped donors, over 65% fell in the genetic ancestry cluster associated with self-reported Caucasian donors. The study aimed to test whether signatures of past pathogen exposure could be identified by cataloging public T cell receptors. The study used immunosequencing to profile the T cell repertoires of 670 or so subjects and linked those repertoires to cytomegalovirus serostatus. A separate validation cohort of approximately 120 different subjects was used in addition to the 666-subject first cohort. The study combined high-throughput TCR immunosequencing, statistical association of individual TCRs with disease status, and machine learning to predict cytomegalovirus infection status. To study patterns of TCR occurrence, a later analysis re-analyzed previously published TCR beta repertoires from 666 donors and added high-resolution HLA genotyping. Rather than using new phenotypic data, the later analysis identified candidate immune exposures from TCR beta sequences and from how often those sequences occurred across donors. In an earlier analysis of roughly 540 of the donors, high-throughput TCR beta sequencing was used to judge whether each TCR beta V gene segment behaved as functional or pseudogenic. Alongside the repertoire data, information on donor age, sex, ethnicity and CMV serostatus was compiled. In a later genetic analysis, genome-wide SNP genotypes for about three fifths of the roughly 670 donors were used, and that subset was treated as a discovery cohort. Every discovery cohort repertoire had been produced on one sequencing platform. Both class I and class II loci were covered by HLA typing, at four-digit resolution. The number of donors typed differed by locus, with roughly 629-640 for A, B, C, DRB1 and DQB1, around 500 for DQA1, 606 for DPA1, and some 450 for DPB1. A handful of DR-DQ haplotypes were handled as single units for association and clustering because linkage in the cohort was strong. Among under 450 genotyped donors of the cohort, an average of approximately 240,000 unique TCR beta nucleotide sequences were sequenced per donor, roughly 20% of them non-productive. On the study overall, not on this receptor specifically: The study gave a list of more than 150 TCR beta chains associated with cytomegalovirus. A cluster of highly shared sequence variants was judged likely to represent a technical artifact of the sequencing pipeline. A further reported finding was that TCR beta sequences accurately predicted the HLA-A and HLA-B alleles for most subjects in the first cohort. In vitro tests confirmed that a few of the cytomegalovirus-associated TCR beta chains recognize cytomegalovirus antigens. Because counts were too low, seventeen rarely observed V segments, including chromosome 9 orphons, were excluded from the earlier analysis of 587 of the donors. In a later analysis, TCR association rates were found to vary across HLA loci, with the most associated TCRs seen for DRB1 alleles and the fewest for HLA-C alleles. Most TCR sequences were observed very rarely across donors, whereas some public TCRs were present in many individuals. The 87-base-pair reads could not distinguish some IMGT-functional V segments, including TRBV6-2 and TRBV6-3, so those segments were excluded. A later genetic analysis reported fewer N-insertions in productive TCRs among donors in an Asian-associated ancestry cluster than the approximately 700-donor mean. According to a later analysis, most CMV-associated TCR beta chains appeared to be HLA-restricted, and the HLA associations seemed to be driven largely by CMV exposure. In a later genetic analysis, a missense DCLRE1C variant was associated with V-gene and J-gene trimming of TCR beta chains, and the association was replicated in an independent cohort. In both the original and validation cohorts, the classifier was reported to diagnose cytomegalovirus status with high specificity and sensitivity. Strong co-occurrence of HLA alleles, especially DR and DQ, made assigning TCR associations to individual alleles difficult. At a false discovery rate of 0.05, a later analysis linked 16,951 TCR beta sequences to specific HLA alleles. An earlier analysis of approximately 590 of the donors showed that most TCR beta V segments appeared in productive rearrangements either about 87% or about 30% of the time, which broadly matched IMGT annotations. This cohort had only TCR beta chains sequenced, and the lack of alpha or paired-chain data limited which features could be detected. Correlated functional status among segregating V segments might reflect linkage disequilibrium, but an unknown experimental factor could not be ruled out. The only immune exposure information available for the cohort was CMV serostatus. Sequencing depth was assumed to be roughly uniform across donors in the presence/absence analyses, though that assumption may not hold. In a later analysis, HLA-associated TCR beta chains were found to be more clonally expanded and to have lower generation probabilities than equally common non-associated chains. Several of the top co-occurrence clusters appeared to be linked to parvovirus B19, influenza, CMV and Epstein-Barr virus, according to a later analysis. Because HLA typing was missing for some donors at each locus, association tests included only the typed subset. It was suggested by the authors that the approach could potentially be generalized to other disease states and immunological phenotypes.

The cohort was made up of 650 to 700 healthy bone marrow donors. At the time of sampling, all cohort members were nominally healthy, though unrecorded immune exposures were likely present. The donor was CMV seropositive and was included in the group of 290 or so seropositive cohort members. Each donor provided a peripheral blood sample, and peripheral blood mononuclear cells were used for TCR beta sequencing. Genomic DNA extraction from the blood cell samples was performed with the Qiagen DNeasy Blood Extraction Kit. The library was built by means of the immunoSEQ multiplex PCR assay. For the multiplex PCR, a mixture combining 60 forward primers for TCR Vbeta segments and 13 reverse primers for TCR Jbeta segments was used. Amplification of the CDR3 region of rearranged TCR beta genes was performed with a multiplex PCR assay on genomic DNA. On the Illumina HiSeq System, the amplified TCR beta libraries were sequenced as 87-base-pair reads. The original methods were these. In a later analysis, tens of millions of unique TCR beta chains were counted across the roughly 610 repertoires, and roughly 11 million of these chains were shared by at least two donors. To remove PCR and sequencing errors, raw reads were error-corrected and collapsed into unique sequences using a nearest-neighbor algorithm that merged closely related sequences. To assign V, D and J gene segments, CDR3 sequences were aligned to IMGT reference sequences. For a sequence to be retained, a match of at least six nucleotides was required to both a V gene segment and a J gene segment. A rearrangement counted as productive if the CDR3 had no stop codons and remained in frame with V and J, and every other rearrangement counted as non-productive. Following IMGT convention, CDR3 was defined as the stretch from the second conserved V-encoded cysteine to the conserved J-encoded phenylalanine. The earlier analysis of around 640 of the donors excluded sequences that lacked an unambiguous match to a single V gene segment. An earlier analysis of some 610 of the donors called V segments functional above 56.7% productive rearrangements and segregating when the between-donor standard deviation exceeded 5%. A statistical classification framework was built for diagnosing cytomegalovirus status from the catalog of TCR beta chain sequences. A later analysis assigned V and J genes by comparing TCR nucleotide sequences with IMGT/GENE-DB human TR gene sequences. The TCRdist pipeline was used in a later analysis to assign CDR3 sequences and most-parsimonious VDJ recombination scenarios. In a later analysis, every TCR beta chain was defined by the combination of its CDR3 amino acid sequence and its V-gene family, and reads without a unique V-gene family were dropped. In a later analysis, fewer than 650 highly shared, low-generation-probability nucleotide sequences were removed to address suspected cross-contamination and a sequencing artifact. In a later analysis, a clonal expansion index was calculated for each public chain from normalized within-repertoire ranks of inferred template counts. In a later analysis, generation probabilities were computed using a VDJ recombination model fitted to out-of-frame rearrangements, and the results were checked against IGoR. In a later analysis, TCR-TCR, TCR-HLA and TCR-CMV co-occurrence was scored with hypergeometric tests, and a repertoire-size bias correction was applied to TCR pairs. A later analysis estimated false discovery rates by permuting HLA or CMV assignments 20 times. In a later analysis, co-occurring TCRs were grouped using DBSCAN, and TCRdist sequence similarity was added for clustering within HLA-allele-positive subsets. Repertoires with fewer than 30,000 or more than 120,000 public chains were left out of co-occurrence clustering, as were a few repertoires with anomalous nucleotide sharing. In its TCRdb copy, this immuneACCESS table keeps in-frame sequences only and misses some clones. Where compared with another copy, unresolved V genes explain less than half of these, and the others have no known cause. D and trimming were read from the DNA, whereas the V and J calls and clone size are those reported in that table. In this sample the table shows some 120,000 clones, 70% to 80% of which occur a single time. 3.5% to 4.5% of the sample comes from the top ten.

Comments on this clone: It lacks a known antigen. Nothing much larger sits one base from this clone, and base qualities are not available.

For CDR1 and CDR2, the germline V gene lists SGHVS and FQNEAQ. The germline ends are 11 bases apart after V is trimmed by 1 base and J by 8 bases. The CDR3 sequence holds 13 residues, the cysteine and phenylalanine included. Just CDR3 DNA is preserved here, 39 bases in frame from base 1. The sequence derives from a man between 25 and 39 years old in good health and CMV-seropositive. Sequencing used PBMCs. The rearranged chain carries TRBV7-8 and TRBJ1-1; the D gene is perhaps TRBD1, from 5 matching bases. At the DNA level, the sequence is TGTGCCAGCAGCTTAGGGGGGGGTACAGAAGCTTTCTTT. Its protein product is CASSLGGGTEAFF.